These 17 T cell receptor beta chains came from one sample sequenced in a study of PD-1 blockade in mismatch repair-deficient tumors. TCRdb keeps only in-frame clones here, not all; method: immunoSEQ multiplex PCR. Here the sample spans 100,000 to 150,000 clones, 85% to 90% being singletons. Here the sequenced sample was peripheral blood, taken 44 weeks after starting pembrolizumab. Receptors were obtained from an adult with mismatch repair-deficient cancer.

The chain joins TRBV6-5 to TRBJ2-7, with 8 nucleotides matching TRBD1. Germline V lookup: CDR1 MNHEY, CDR2 SVGAGI. The V and J ends lost 6 bases and 2 bases, in that order; junction bases with no gene match: 3. This CDR3 is built from 13 residues. The CDR3 DNA reads TGTGCCAGCAGGTCGGGACAGGCCTACGAGCAGTACTTC. This sequence encodes CASRSGQAYEQYF.

The chain uses TRBV7-6 and TRBJ1-4; D is undetermined. V lost 5 bases to trimming and J lost 1 base, with 14 bases between them. CDR1 is SGHVS, CDR2 FNYEAQ, per germline. There are 16 residues in the CDR3. CDR3 coding DNA: TGTGCCAGCAGCCGATACGTACAGCGAACTAATGAAAAACTGTTTTTT. Its translation is CASSRYVQRTNEKLFF.

The V gene is TRBV30, the J gene TRBJ1-4; D perhaps matches TRBD1 (6 bases). Germline V gene lookup returns CDR1 GTSNPN and CDR2 SVGIG (reference sequence). V was clipped by 2 bases and J by 7 bases, with 11 bases between them. The CDR3 has 13 amino acids. This chain's CDR3 is CAWSRGESEKLFF. In DNA, the CDR3 is TGTGCCTGGAGTAGGGGGGAGAGTGAAAAACTGTTTTTT. Together with reference TRBV30 and TRBJ1-4, the CDR3 gives the full variable domain: SQTIHQWPATLVQPVGSPLSLECTVEGTSNPNLYWYRQAAGRGLQLLFYSVGIGQISSEVPQNLSASRPQDRQFILSSKKLLLSDSGFYLCAWSRGESEKLFFGSGTQLSVL.

This chain links TRBV4-3 with TRBJ2-7; TRBD1 matches 7 bases. The CDR3 consists of 14 residues. Germline V gene sequence: CDR1 LGHNA, CDR2 YSLEER. The V gene end was trimmed by 2 bases and the J gene end by 2 bases; junction bases not matched to a gene: 3. The CDR3, as DNA: TGCGCCAGCAGCCAAAGACAGGGAGCCTACGAGCAGTACTTC. This translates into CASSQRQGAYEQYF.

This clone was picked up a small number of times. This chain links TRBV9 with TRBJ1-2, with TRBD1 matching over 7 bases. Germline CDR1 is SGDLS and CDR2 is YYNGEE. The CDR3 runs to 15 residues. Trimming took 4 bases from V and 4 from J; bases not matched to a gene: 10. The CDR3 protein is CASSTRTGLIYGYTF. DNA of the CDR3: TGTGCCAGCAGCACGCGGACAGGTTTGATCTATGGCTACACCTTC.

The rearrangement uses TRBV9 and TRBJ2-5, with 8 bases matching TRBD2. V shed 4 bases, J shed 4 bases, and the junction held 6 bases outside the gene matches. This CDR3 region has 14 residues. Germline-derived CDR1 and CDR2 are SGDLS and YYNGEE. The CDR3 nucleotides are TGTGCCAGCAGCCCCCTGACTAGCGTAGAGACCCAGTACTTC. This sequence encodes CASSPLTSVETQYF.

The genes are TRBV5-1 and TRBJ2-1, with 8 bases matching TRBD1. Germline lookup yields CDR1 SGHRS and CDR2 YFSETQ. The CDR3 length is 14 residues. V lost 3 bases, J lost 9 bases, and 8 bases stayed unmatched. In DNA form, the CDR3 reads TGCGCCAGCAGCTATACGACAGGGGCGGTTGAGCAGTTCTTC. Its protein is CASSYTTGAVEQFF. Combining the CDR3 with reference TRBV5-1 and TRBJ2-1 gives the whole variable domain KAGVTQTPRYLIKTRGQQVTLSCSPISGHRSVSWYQQTPGQGLQFLFEYFSETQRNKGNFPGRFSGRQFSNSRSEMNVSTLELGDSALYLCASSYTTGAVEQFFGPGTRLTVL.

The CDR3 DNA follows: TGCGCCAGCAGCCAAGTCGACCTCTCCTACGAGCAGTACTTC. Amino acids: CASSQVDLSYEQYF. The chain links TRBV4-1 to TRBJ2-7; D call uncertain. The germline V and J ends were trimmed by 1 base and 0 bases, with 7 bases remaining between them. This CDR3 comprises 14 residues. CDR1 and CDR2 from the germline V gene are MGHRA and YSYEKL.

V usage is TRBV5-1 and J usage is TRBJ2-1; 8 bases fit TRBD1. This CDR3 has 14 residues. Per germline, CDR1 SGHRS and CDR2 YFSETQ. Unmatched junction bases numbered 5, after V lost 2 bases and J lost 7 bases. The CDR3 reads CASSFFRQGNEQFF. In nucleotides, the CDR3 is TGCGCCAGCAGCTTCTTTAGACAGGGGAATGAGCAGTTCTTC.

The chain is built from TRBV4-3 and TRBJ2-1; D perhaps matches TRBD1 (5 bases). The ends were cut back, 2 bases at V and 3 bases at J, with 14 bases in the middle. The CDR3 totals 16 residues. Looked up from germline, CDR1 is LGHNA and CDR2 is YSLEER. The CDR3 spells CASSQLGQGSYNEQFF. CDR3 DNA: TGCGCCAGCAGCCAACTAGGGCAGGGTAGCTACAATGAGCAGTTCTTC.

The J gene is TRBJ2-2, the V gene TRBV4-1; 9 bases fit TRBD1. With 4 bases clipped from V and 2 bases from J, the junction kept 2 bases outside the gene matches. Germline V gene lookup returns CDR1 MGHRA and CDR2 YSYEKL. CDR3 size: 15 residues. In DNA, the CDR3 is TGCGCCAGCAGCCGCACAGGGGGCAACACCGGGGAGCTGTTTTTT. Residues: CASSRTGGNTGELFF.

A single count supports this clone. The rearrangement links TRBV4-1 to TRBJ2-7; TRBD2 agrees at 8 bases. Germline CDR1 is MGHRA and CDR2 is YSYEKL. CDR3 length: 18 amino acids. With V trimmed by 0 bases and J by 2 bases, 12 bases remained unmatched. CDR3 DNA sequence: TGCGCCAGCAGCCAAGATCCCGGGGGGGGCAGGGTCACCTACGAGCAGTACTTC. Translating gives CASSQDPGGGRVTYEQYF.

The genes are TRBV7-9 and TRBJ1-1; tentatively, D is TRBD1 (5 bases). V was trimmed by 4 bases and J by 10 bases, leaving 13 bases between them. Germline CDR1 is SEHNR and CDR2 is FQNEAQ (reference sequence). The CDR3 is made up of 12 amino acids. CDR3 loop: CASSSGVGAAFF. CDR3 coding DNA: TGTGCCAGCAGCTCCGGGGTAGGGGCAGCTTTCTTT.

The chain recombines TRBV20-1 with TRBJ1-2; D is ambiguous. The CDR3 is made up of 11 amino acids. Germline loops: CDR1 DFQATT, CDR2 SNEGSKA (reference sequence). Trimming cost V 2 bases and J 5 bases, with 6 bases left between them. The CDR3: CSARRRYGYTF. The CDR3 DNA is TGCAGTGCTAGACGAAGATATGGCTACACCTTC.

V gene TRBV5-1 combines with J gene TRBJ2-1; 10 nucleotides match TRBD1. Germline V CDR1 and CDR2: SGHRS, YFSETQ. The CDR3 covers 17 residues. Trimming at V came to 0 bases and at J to 9 bases, leaving 12 bases not matched to a gene. DNA of the CDR3: TGCGCCAGCAGCTTGGTTGGAGGGGACAGGGGTCTCAGTGAGCAGTTCTTC. It is translated as CASSLVGGDRGLSEQFF.

The CDR3 DNA sequence: TGTGCCAGCAGCCCCGGACTAGACCAAATCCCTAGCACAGATACGCAGTATTTT. Protein sequence: CASSPGLDQIPSTDTQYF. V and J are TRBV7-9 and TRBJ2-3; 7 nucleotides line up with TRBD2. The CDR3 is 18 amino acids. The trim removed 5 bases at V and 0 bases at J, leaving 14 bases unmatched. CDR1 is SEHNR, CDR2 FQNEAQ, per germline (reference sequence).

CDR3: CASSLGWGGSYEQYF. Here the CDR3 DNA reads TGCGCCAGCAGCTTGGGGTGGGGCGGCTCCTACGAGCAGTACTTC. The J gene is TRBJ2-7, the V gene TRBV5-1; weak D call: TRBD1 (5 bases). The germline gives CDR1 SGHRS, CDR2 YFSETQ. There are 15 residues in the CDR3. Trimming stripped 0 bases from V and 0 bases from J, with 10 bases between.